The T cell receptor (beta chain) described here comes from a study of shared clonotypes between healthy human individuals. CDR1 is SGDLS and CDR2 is YYNGEE in the germline V gene. The length of the CDR3 is 15 residues. V was clipped by 4 bases and J by 3 bases; unmatched bases: 8. Profiled with immunoSEQ multiplex PCR; TCRdb holds only in-frame clones, not every one. Altogether about a million clones are present, around four fifths being singletons, with the ten largest covering 1.4%. Donors were Caucasian adults residing in Nashville, Tennessee, USA. Overall study findings and caveats: At large depth, rarefaction still showed sorted-subset sequencing to be incomplete. Sample collection involved blood only; tissue repertoires are likely different.

Turning to this clone: Its antigen remains unknown. The same CDR3 is also encoded by other DNA sequences in this sample.

Sample: memory CD4+ T cells sorted from blood. Subset given: CD45RA-negative fraction. This receptor was obtained from a man aged 18 to 30 in good health. The genes are TRBV9 and TRBJ2-7, with TRBD2 identical over 9 bases. CDR3 protein: CASSPRGSGSYEQYF. The CDR3 nucleotides are TGTGCCAGCAGCCCCCGGGGTAGCGGGAGCTACGAGCAGTACTTC.